This is a list of T cell receptor beta chains from one sample in a study of beta chain features in type 1 diabetes. Data came from immunoSEQ multiplex PCR; TCRdb stores just in-frame clones and leaves some out. In the table there are roughly 500,000 clones, about 29% of which are singletons. The specimen sequenced was naive CD4+ T cells from blood. The receptors stem from a man between 18 and 35 years old in good health. Both conserved end residues are part of each CDR3. The D gene is left open where the match is weak.

D,J,V,CDR3
-,TRBJ1-2,TRBV25-1,CASSEFGQDGRSF
-,TRBJ2-7,TRBV14,CASSQVAGVYSYEQYF
-,TRBJ2-1,TRBV27,CASSLRYPSYNEQFF
-,TRBJ1-2,TRBV7-9,CASTPWGTFYGYTF
TRBD2,TRBJ2-4,TRBV18,CACSANREEDIQYF
-,TRBJ1-2,TRBV7-9,CASTPAVGYTF
-,TRBJ1-1,TRBV29-1,CSAPKRLSGNTEAFF
-,TRBJ2-3,TRBV4-3,CASSQGGGLLDTQYF
TRBD1,TRBJ1-2,TRBV9,CASSVDNRGSYGYTF
-,TRBJ2-3,TRBV5-1,CASSLPQGDTQYF
TRBD1,TRBJ2-1,TRBV5-1,CASSFGQGGNEQFF